The present T cell receptor (beta chain) was sequenced within a study of T cell repertoires in cytomegalovirus infection. About the research overall: In public TCR beta signatures, there were indications of both CMV infection and matching HLA type.

Details on this clonotype: What it binds is unknown.

From the reads, TCRdb called clonotypes with MiXCR, one entry per CDR3 protein. Of about 250,000 distinct CDR3 sequences listed, approximately 13% are singletons. General study results and limits: Dominating the ex vivo response were TCR beta clonotypes that were CMV-specific and HLA-C-restricted.

Sample: PBMCs. The TCR sequence derives from a human donor in good health (CMV status not recorded). Some clones in this sample may be carry-over from other donors' samples.

CDR3 in DNA: TGTGCCAGCAGCTTAACCCCGGACAGGGGCCCCCTCGTGCGGGGCTACACCTTC. Protein: CASSLTPDRGPLVRGYTF. This chain uses TRBV7-6 with TRBJ1-2, with 9 positions matching TRBD1. Looked up from germline, CDR1 is SGHVS and CDR2 is FNYEAQ. V dropped 2 bases and J dropped 8; count of bases not matched to a gene: 18. The CDR3 totals 18 residues.